These 15 T cell receptor beta chains originate from one sample sequenced in a study of CD8 T cells in ankylosing spondylitis. These TCRs' antigens remain unknown. TCRdb passed the 5' RACE reads through MiXCR, listing each CDR3 protein once. The repertoire holds 330,000 or so distinct CDR3 sequences, with roughly 8% as singletons. General study results and limits: A TCR beta motif made of several highly homologous variants seemed typical of ankylosing spondylitis blood.

The source material was blood, either unsorted or a sorted T cell fraction (not recorded which). These receptors all stem from a male donor with ankylosing spondylitis.

For this clonotype: A single base separates this from a much larger clone, so it may be a read error. The genes are TRBV7-2 and TRBJ2-3, with 7 bases identical to TRBD1. CDR3 length: 16 amino acids. Germline V gene sequence: CDR1 SGHTA, CDR2 FQGNSA. V lost 3 bases, J lost 3 bases, and 9 bases stayed unmatched. CDR3 loop: CTSSFVVGGGTDTQYF. The CDR3 region has the DNA TGTACCAGCAGCTTCGTAGTAGGGGGCGGGACAGATACGCAGTATTTT. Looking up the rest from reference TRBV7-2 and TRBJ2-3 gives the full variable domain: GAGVSQSPSNKVTEKGKDVELRCDPISGHTALYWYRQSLGQGLEFLIYFQGNSAPDKSGLPSDRFSAERTGGSVSTLTIQRTQQEDSAVYLCTSSFVVGGGTDTQYFGPGTRLTVL.

This clonotype appeared many times. An end of the junction differs from the germline gene, which may be a read error. The chain employs TRBV7-9 and TRBJ2-7; D uncertain. Germline V gives CDR1 SEHNR, CDR2 FQNEAQ (reference sequence). The CDR3 is made up of 13 amino acids. DNA of the CDR3: TGCGCCAGCAGCCCAGGACGATCCTACGAGCAGTACTTC. Its protein is CASSPGRSYEQYF.

This clonotype has at least ten counts. The V call is TRBV27, the J call TRBJ2-7; D is undetermined. The V gene's germline CDR1 is MNHEY and CDR2 SMNVEV (reference sequence). V lost 0 bases and J 3 bases, leaving 6 bases between the germline ends. The CDR3 covers 13 residues. CDR3 sequence reads: CASSLSRSYEQYF. Here the CDR3 DNA reads TGTGCCAGCAGTTTATCGAGGAGCTACGAGCAGTACTTC.

This clonotype has a count of ten or more. The V gene is TRBV10-3, the J gene TRBJ2-7, with D perhaps TRBD1 or TRBD2 (6 bases each). The CDR3 contains 12 residues. CDR1 is ENHRY and CDR2 is SYGVKD in the germline V gene. The V and J ends lost 6 bases and 7 bases respectively, with 13 bases between them. The DNA for the CDR3 is TGTGCCATCAGGACCGGGGGCCGTGAGCAGTACTTC. Amino acids: CAIRTGGREQYF.

This sequence joins TRBV25-1 and TRBJ2-7; the match to TRBD1 covers 9 bases. There are 13 residues in the CDR3. Germline CDR1 MGHDK, CDR2 SYGVNS. V gave up 8 bases and J gave up 5 bases; unmatched junction bases: 7. CDR3 DNA: TGTGCCAGCGGAGGACAGGGGCGCGACGAGCAGTACTTC. Translation: CASGGQGRDEQYF.

This clonotype was seen more than once but under ten times. The rearrangement uses TRBV15 and TRBJ2-5; D may be TRBD1 (6 bases). The V gene's germline CDR1 is LNHNV and CDR2 YYDKDF (reference sequence). V was shortened by 2 bases and J by 2 bases, with 15 bases between the two germline ends. There are 16 residues in the CDR3. CDR3 sequence reads: CATSRIPTGVQETQYF. Here the CDR3 DNA reads TGTGCCACCAGCAGAATACCGACAGGAGTTCAAGAGACCCAGTACTTC.

V and J are TRBV6-2 or TRBV6-3 and TRBJ1-1; D is ambiguous. The CDR3 loop spans 13 amino acids. Germline CDR1 reads MNHEY; CDR2 reads SVGEGT. V lost 7 bases, J lost 1 base, and 10 bases lay in between. The CDR3 region is CASIDGRNTEAFF. For the CDR3, the DNA is TGTGCCAGCATAGACGGAAGGAACACTGAAGCTTTCTTT.

CDR3 nucleotides: TGTGCCAGCAGCCCGCTGGGGGGGGATGGGGCCAACGTCCTGACTTTC. This gives the protein CASSPLGGDGANVLTF. The genes are TRBV12-3 or TRBV12-4 and TRBJ2-6; 7 bases agree with TRBD2. V gave up 6 bases and J gave up 3 bases; unmatched junction bases: 8. The CDR3 has 16 amino acids.

Only a few counts were recorded for this clonotype. The V gene is TRBV7-9, the J gene TRBJ2-3, with a weak D call TRBD2 (5 bases). CDR1 and CDR2 (germline): SEHNR, FQNEAQ (reference sequence). The CDR3 has 16 amino acids. V lost 4 bases and J 6 bases, leaving 20 bases between the germline ends. The CDR3 DNA is TGTGCCAGCAGCTCAGGAACTAGAGGGTATGCGGATACGCAGTATTTT. It yields the protein CASSSGTRGYADTQYF.

This clonotype was counted only a few times. V and J are TRBV7-9 and TRBJ1-1, with a possible D match to TRBD1 (5 bases). Trimming removed 3 bases from V and 0 bases from J, with 8 bases in between. CDR1 SEHNR and CDR2 FQNEAQ come from the germline V gene (reference sequence). The CDR3 covers 14 residues. The DNA for the CDR3 is TGTGCCAGCAGCTTTGGACATTTGAACACTGAAGCTTTCTTT. Its protein is CASSFGHLNTEAFF.

This clonotype was detected only a few times. This chain uses TRBV20-1 with TRBJ1-4, with D possibly TRBD1 on 5 matching bases. Germline-derived CDR1 and CDR2 are DFQATT and SNEGSKA (reference sequence). Trimming took off 0 bases at V and 10 bases at J, with 12 bases between the two ends. The CDR3 is 13 residues long. The CDR3 coding sequence is TGCAGTGCTAGAGAAGGGGAGGGTCGAAAACTGTTTTTT. Its protein is CSAREGEGRKLFF.

The chain links TRBV3-1 to TRBJ2-3, with 7 nucleotides matching TRBD2. The trim removed 1 base at V and 2 bases at J, leaving 15 bases unmatched. CDR3 length equals 19 residues. CDR1 and CDR2 from the germline V gene are LGHDT and YNNKEL (reference sequence). As DNA, the CDR3 is TGTGCCAGCAGCCAAGTCGCACATGGTGCGGGAGTTACCACAGATACGCAGTATTTT. Translation gives CASSQVAHGAGVTTDTQYF.

This clonotype was counted between two and nine times. As DNA, the CDR3 is TGTGCCAGCAGCGCCCACGGGGGGGACGGCAATCAGCCCCAGCATTTT. The encoded protein is CASSAHGGDGNQPQHF. The V and J genes are TRBV5-5 and TRBJ1-5, with D tentatively TRBD1 (5 bases). The CDR3 has 16 amino acids. Germline V gene data show CDR1 as SGHKS and CDR2 as YYEKEE (reference sequence). The V gene lost 4 bases and the J gene lost 2 bases, with 16 bases spanning the gap.

This clonotype was seen only a few times. The V and J genes are TRBV7-3 and TRBJ2-3, with 9 positions matching TRBD2. From germline, CDR1 is SGHTA and CDR2 FQGTGA. The CDR3 sequence is 15 residues long. The J segment lost 5 bases and the V segment lost 2 bases, leaving 5 bases of the junction unmatched. The DNA for the CDR3 is TGTGCCAGCAGCTTAGCGGGAGGGTTCAAAGATACGCAGTATTTT. It translates to CASSLAGGFKDTQYF.

This clonotype appeared a few times. The chain combines TRBV29-1 with TRBJ2-7; 11 bases map to TRBD2. The CDR3 totals 14 residues. In germline, CDR1 is SQVTM, CDR2 ANQGSEA. The J segment lost 3 bases and the V segment lost 2 bases, leaving 3 bases of the junction unmatched. The CDR3 here is CSVESGTSGYEQYF. The CDR3 nucleotides read TGCAGCGTTGAATCCGGGACTAGCGGCTACGAGCAGTACTTC.